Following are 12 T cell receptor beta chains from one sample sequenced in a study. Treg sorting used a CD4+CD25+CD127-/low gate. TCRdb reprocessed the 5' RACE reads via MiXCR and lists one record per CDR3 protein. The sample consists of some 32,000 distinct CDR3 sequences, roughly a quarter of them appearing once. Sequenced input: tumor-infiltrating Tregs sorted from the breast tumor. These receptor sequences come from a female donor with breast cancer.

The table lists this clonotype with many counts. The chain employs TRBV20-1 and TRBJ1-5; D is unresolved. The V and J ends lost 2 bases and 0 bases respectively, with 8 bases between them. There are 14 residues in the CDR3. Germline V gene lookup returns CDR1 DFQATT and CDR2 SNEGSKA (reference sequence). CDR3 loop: CSARRESSNQPQHF. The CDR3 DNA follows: TGCAGTGCTAGACGGGAATCTAGCAATCAGCCCCAGCATTTT.

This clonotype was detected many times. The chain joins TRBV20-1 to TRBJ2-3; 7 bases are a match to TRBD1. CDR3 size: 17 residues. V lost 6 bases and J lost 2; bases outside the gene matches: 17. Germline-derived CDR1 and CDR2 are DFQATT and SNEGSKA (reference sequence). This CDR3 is CSALTLRTGGNTDTQYF. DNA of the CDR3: TGCAGTGCCCTTACCCTACGGACAGGCGGTAACACAGATACGCAGTATTTT.

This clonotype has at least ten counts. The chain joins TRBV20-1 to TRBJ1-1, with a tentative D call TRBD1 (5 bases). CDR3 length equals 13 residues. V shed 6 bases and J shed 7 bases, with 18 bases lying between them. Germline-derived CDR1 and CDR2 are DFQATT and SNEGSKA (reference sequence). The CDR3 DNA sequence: TGCAGTGCCCCGGACGGGGGGGGTATTGAAGCTTTCTTT. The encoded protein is CSAPDGGGIEAFF.

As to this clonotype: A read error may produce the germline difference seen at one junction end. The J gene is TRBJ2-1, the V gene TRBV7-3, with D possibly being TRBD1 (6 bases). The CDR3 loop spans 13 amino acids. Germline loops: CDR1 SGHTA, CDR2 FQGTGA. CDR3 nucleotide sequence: TGTGCCAGCAGTCAGATAGGGGACAATAAGCAGTTCTTC. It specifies CASSQIGDNKQFF.

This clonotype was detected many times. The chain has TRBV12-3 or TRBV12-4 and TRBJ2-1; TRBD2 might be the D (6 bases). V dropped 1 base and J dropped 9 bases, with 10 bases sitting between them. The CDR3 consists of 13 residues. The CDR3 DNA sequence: TGTGCCAGCAGTTTAGACAGCGGGCTTGAGCAGTTCTTC. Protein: CASSLDSGLEQFF.

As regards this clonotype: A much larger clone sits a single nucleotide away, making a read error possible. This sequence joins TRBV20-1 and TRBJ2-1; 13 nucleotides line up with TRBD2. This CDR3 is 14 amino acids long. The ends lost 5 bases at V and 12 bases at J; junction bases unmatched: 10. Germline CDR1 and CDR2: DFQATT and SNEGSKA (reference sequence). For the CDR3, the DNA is TGCAGTGCTCCCCAACTAGCGGGAGGGTATGGGCAGTTCTTC. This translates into CSAPQLAGGYGQFF.

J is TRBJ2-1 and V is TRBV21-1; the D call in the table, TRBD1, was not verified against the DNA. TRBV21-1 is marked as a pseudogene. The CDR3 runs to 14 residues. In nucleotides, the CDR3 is TGTGCCAGCAGCGGGGACAGGGGCTACAATGAGCAGTTCTTC. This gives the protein CASSGDRGYNEQFF.

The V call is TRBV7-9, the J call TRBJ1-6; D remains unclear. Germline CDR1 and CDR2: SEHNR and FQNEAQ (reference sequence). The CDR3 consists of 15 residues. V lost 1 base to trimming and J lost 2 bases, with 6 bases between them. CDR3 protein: CASSLGEPYNSPLHF. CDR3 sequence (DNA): TGTGCCAGCAGCTTAGGCGAGCCCTATAATTCACCCCTCCACTTT.

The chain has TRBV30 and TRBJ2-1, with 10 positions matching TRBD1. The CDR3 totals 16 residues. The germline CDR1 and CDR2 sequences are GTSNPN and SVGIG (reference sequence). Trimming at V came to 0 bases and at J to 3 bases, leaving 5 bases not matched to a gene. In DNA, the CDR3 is TGTGCCTGGAGTGTACCGGGACAGGGGCACTACAATGAGCAGTTCTTC. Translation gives CAWSVPGQGHYNEQFF.

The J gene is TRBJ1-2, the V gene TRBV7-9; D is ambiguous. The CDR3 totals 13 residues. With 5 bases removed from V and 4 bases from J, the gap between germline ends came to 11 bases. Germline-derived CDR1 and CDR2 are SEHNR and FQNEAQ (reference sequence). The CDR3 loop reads CASSRGPLYGYTF. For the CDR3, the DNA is TGTGCCAGCAGCCGCGGGCCTCTCTATGGCTACACCTTC.

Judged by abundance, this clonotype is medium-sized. This CDR3 reads CASSSSGWYGYTF. DNA for the CDR3: TGTGCCAGCAGCTCCTCAGGGTGGTATGGCTACACCTTC. The rearrangement links TRBV5-5 to TRBJ1-2, with D perhaps TRBD1 (5 bases). The germline CDR1 and CDR2 sequences are SGHKS and YYEKEE (reference sequence). V was trimmed by 3 bases and J by 5 bases, leaving 11 bases between them. CDR3 size: 13 residues.

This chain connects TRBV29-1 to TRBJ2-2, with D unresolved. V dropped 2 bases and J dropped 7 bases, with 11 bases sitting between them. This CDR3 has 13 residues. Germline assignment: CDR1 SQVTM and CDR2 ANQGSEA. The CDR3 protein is CSVERSRNGELFF. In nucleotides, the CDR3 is TGCAGCGTTGAACGGTCACGAAACGGGGAGCTGTTTTTT.